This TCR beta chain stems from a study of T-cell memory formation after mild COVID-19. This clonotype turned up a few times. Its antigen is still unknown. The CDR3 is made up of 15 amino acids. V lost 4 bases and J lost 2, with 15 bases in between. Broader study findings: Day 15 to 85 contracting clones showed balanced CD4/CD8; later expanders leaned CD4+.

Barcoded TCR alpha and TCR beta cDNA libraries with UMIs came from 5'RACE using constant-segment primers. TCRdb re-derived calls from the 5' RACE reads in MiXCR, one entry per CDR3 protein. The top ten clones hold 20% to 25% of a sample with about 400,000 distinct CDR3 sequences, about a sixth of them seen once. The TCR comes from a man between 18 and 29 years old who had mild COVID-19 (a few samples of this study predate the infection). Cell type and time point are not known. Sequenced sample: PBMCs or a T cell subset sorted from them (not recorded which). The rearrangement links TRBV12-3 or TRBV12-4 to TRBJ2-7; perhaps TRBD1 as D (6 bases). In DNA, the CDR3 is TGTGCCAGCAGTTCCGAAGACAGGCGGACCTACGAGCAGTACTTC. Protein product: CASSSEDRRTYEQYF.